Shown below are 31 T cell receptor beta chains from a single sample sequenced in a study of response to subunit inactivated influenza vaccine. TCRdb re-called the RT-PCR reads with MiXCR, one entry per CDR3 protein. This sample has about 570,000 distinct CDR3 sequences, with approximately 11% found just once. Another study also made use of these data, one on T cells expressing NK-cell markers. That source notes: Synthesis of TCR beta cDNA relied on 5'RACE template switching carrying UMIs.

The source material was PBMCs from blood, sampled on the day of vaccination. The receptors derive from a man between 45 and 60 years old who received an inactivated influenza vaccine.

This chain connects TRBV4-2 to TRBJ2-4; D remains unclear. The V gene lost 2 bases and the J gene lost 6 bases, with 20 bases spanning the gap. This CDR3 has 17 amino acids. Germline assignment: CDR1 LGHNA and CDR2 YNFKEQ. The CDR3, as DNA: TGTGCCAGCAGCCAATTGAGCCCGTTCGAAGTACCAAACATTCAGTACTTC. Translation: CASSQLSPFEVPNIQYF.

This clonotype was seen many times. The CDR3 coding sequence is TGTGCCAGCAGTCCGGGACTAGCGCAACCGACTACTACTAGCACAGATACGCAGTATTTT. It encodes CASSPGLAQPTTTSTDTQYF. The chain links TRBV28 to TRBJ2-3, with 10 bases matching TRBD2. Germline values: CDR1 MDHEN, CDR2 SYDVKM. V was clipped by 5 bases and J by 0 bases; unmatched bases: 17. The CDR3 runs 20 residues.

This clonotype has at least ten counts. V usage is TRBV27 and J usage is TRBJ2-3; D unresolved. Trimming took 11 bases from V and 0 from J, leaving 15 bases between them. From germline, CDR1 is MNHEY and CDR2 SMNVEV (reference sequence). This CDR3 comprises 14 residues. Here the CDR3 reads CAGYPKRSTDTQYF. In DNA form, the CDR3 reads TGTGCCGGTTACCCGAAGAGGAGCACAGATACGCAGTATTTT.

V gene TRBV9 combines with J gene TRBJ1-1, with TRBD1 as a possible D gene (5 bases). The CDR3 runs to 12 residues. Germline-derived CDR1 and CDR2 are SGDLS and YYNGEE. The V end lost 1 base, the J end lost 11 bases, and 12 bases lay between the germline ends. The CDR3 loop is CASSVMFGGAFF. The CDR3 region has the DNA TGTGCCAGCAGCGTAATGTTCGGGGGGGCTTTCTTT.

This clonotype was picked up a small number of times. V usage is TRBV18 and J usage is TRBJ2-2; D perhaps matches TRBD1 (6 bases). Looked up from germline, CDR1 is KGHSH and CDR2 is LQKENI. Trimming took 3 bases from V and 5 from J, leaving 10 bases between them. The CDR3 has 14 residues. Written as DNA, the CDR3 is TGTGCCAGCTCACCGTGGGACAAGACCGGGGAGCTGTTTTTT. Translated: CASSPWDKTGELFF.

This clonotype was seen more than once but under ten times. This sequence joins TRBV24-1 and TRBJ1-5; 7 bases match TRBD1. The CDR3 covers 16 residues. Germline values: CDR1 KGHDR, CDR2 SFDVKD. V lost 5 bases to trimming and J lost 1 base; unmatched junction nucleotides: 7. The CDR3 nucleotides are TGTGCCACCAGTGGGGCGGGACAGACCAGCAATCAGCCCCAGCATTTT. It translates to CATSGAGQTSNQPQHF.

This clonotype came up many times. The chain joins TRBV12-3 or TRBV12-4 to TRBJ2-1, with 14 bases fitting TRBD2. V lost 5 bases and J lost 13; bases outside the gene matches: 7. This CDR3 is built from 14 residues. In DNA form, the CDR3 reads TGTGCCAGCAGTCGACTAGCGGGAGGGCTGGGACAGTTCTTC. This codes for CASSRLAGGLGQFF.

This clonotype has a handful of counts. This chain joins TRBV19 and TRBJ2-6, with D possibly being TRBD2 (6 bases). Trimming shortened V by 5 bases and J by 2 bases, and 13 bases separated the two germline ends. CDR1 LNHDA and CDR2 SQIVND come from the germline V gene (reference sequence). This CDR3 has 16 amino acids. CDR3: CASSGFGGTGANVLTF. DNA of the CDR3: TGTGCCAGTAGTGGATTTGGGGGGACTGGGGCCAACGTCCTGACTTTC.

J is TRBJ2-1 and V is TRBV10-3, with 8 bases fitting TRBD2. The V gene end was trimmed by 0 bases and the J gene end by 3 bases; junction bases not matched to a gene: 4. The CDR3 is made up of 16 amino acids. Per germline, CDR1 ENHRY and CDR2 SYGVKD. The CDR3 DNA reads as TGTGCCATCAGTGAGTCCCCTAGCGGGTACTACAATGAGCAGTTCTTC. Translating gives CAISESPSGYYNEQFF.

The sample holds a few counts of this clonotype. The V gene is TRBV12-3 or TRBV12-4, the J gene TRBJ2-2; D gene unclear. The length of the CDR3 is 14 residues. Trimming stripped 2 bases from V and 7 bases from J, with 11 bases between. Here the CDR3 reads CASSLSPTVGELFF. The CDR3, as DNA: TGTGCCAGCAGTTTAAGTCCTACGGTCGGGGAGCTGTTTTTT.

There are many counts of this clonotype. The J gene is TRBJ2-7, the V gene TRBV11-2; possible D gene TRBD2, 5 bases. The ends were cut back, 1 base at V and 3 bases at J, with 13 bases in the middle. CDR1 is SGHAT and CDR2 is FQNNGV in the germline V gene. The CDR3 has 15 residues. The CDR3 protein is CASSLGNTGYYEQYF. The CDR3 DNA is TGTGCCAGCAGCTTAGGAAATACGGGGTACTACGAGCAGTACTTC.

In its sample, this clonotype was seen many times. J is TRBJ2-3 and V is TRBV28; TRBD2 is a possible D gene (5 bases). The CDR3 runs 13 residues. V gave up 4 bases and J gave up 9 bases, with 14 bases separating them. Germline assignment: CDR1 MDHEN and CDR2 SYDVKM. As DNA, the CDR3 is TGTGCCAGCAGTTCCCCTACTAGAAGCACGCAGTATTTT. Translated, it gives CASSSPTRSTQYF.

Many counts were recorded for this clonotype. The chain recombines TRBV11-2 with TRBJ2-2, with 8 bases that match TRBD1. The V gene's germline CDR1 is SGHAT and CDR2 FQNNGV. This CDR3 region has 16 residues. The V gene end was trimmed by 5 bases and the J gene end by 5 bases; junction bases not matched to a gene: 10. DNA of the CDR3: TGTGCCAGCAGCATAAGACAGGGGTTGGGTACCGGGGAGCTGTTTTTT. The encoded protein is CASSIRQGLGTGELFF.

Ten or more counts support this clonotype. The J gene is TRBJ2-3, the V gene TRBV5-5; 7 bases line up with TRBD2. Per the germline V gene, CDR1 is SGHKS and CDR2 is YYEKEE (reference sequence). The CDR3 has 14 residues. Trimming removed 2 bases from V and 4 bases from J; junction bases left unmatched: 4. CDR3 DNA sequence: TGTGCCAGCAGCTTTGCGGGAGAAGCAGATACGCAGTATTTT. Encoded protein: CASSFAGEADTQYF. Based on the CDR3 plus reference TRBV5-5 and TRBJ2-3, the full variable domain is DAGVTQSPTHLIKTRGQQVTLRCSPISGHKSVSWYQQVLGQGPQFIFQYYEKEERGRGNFPDRFSARQFPNYSSELNVNALLLGDSALYLCASSFAGEADTQYFGPGTRLTVL.

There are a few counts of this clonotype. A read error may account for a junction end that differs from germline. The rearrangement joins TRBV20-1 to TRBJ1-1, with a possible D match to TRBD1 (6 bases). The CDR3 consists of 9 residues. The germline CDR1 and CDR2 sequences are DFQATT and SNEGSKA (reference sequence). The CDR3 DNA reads TGCAGTGCTAGGGGGGCCAGCGGCTTT. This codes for CSARGASGF.

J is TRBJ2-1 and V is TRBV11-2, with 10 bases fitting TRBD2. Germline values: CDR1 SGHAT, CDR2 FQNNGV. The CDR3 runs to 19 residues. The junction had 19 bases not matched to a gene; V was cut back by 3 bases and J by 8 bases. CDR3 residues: CASSFYGGLAGVRGDEQFF. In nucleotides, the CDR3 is TGTGCCAGCAGCTTCTACGGTGGCCTAGCGGGAGTCCGGGGAGATGAGCAGTTCTTC.

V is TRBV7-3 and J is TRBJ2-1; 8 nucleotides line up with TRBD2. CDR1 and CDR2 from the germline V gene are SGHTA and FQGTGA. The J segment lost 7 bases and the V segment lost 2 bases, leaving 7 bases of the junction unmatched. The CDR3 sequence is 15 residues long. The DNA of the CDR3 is TGTGCCAGCAGCTTATCCAGCGGGAGTTCTAATGAGCAGTTCTTC. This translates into CASSLSSGSSNEQFF.

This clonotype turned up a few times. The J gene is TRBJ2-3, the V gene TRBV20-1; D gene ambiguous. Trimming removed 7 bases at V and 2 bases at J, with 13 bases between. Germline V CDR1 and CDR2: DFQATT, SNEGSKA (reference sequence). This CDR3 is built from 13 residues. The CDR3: CSGSLRPTDTQYF. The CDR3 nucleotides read TGCAGTGGTAGCCTCCGACCCACAGATACGCAGTATTTT.

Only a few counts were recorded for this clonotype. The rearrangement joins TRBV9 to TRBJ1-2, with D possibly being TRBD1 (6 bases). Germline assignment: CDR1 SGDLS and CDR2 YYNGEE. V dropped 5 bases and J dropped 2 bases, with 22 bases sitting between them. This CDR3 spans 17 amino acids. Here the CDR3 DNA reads TGTGCCAGCAGTGCATCCCGGGGGCGAGACCCCAACTATGGCTACACCTTC. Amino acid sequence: CASSASRGRDPNYGYTF.

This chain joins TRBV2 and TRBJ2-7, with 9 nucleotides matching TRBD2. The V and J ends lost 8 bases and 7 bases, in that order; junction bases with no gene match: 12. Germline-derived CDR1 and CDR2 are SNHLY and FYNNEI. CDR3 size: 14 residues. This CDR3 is CASQKGVAGVEQYF. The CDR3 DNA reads TGTGCCAGCCAAAAGGGGGTAGCGGGGGTAGAGCAGTACTTC.

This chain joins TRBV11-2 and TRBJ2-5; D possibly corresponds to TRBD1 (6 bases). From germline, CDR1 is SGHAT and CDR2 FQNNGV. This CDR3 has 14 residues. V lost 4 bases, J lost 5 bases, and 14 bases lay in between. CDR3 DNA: TGTGCCAGCAGCTCGAAGACAGGTTGGGAGACCCAGTACTTC. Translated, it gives CASSSKTGWETQYF. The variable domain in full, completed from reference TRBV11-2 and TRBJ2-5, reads EAGVAQSPRYKIIEKRQSVAFWCNPISGHATLYWYQQILGQGPKLLIQFQNNGVVDDSQLPKDRFSAERLKGVDSTLKIQPAKLEDSAVYLCASSSKTGWETQYFGPGTRLLVL.

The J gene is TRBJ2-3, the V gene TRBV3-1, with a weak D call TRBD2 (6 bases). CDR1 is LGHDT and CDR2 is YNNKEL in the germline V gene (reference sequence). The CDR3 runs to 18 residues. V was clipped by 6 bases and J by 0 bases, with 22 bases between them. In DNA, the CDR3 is TGTGCCAGCAGAGACGGAGGTGCCGGGAGCTATAGCACAGATACGCAGTATTTT. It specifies CASRDGGAGSYSTDTQYF.

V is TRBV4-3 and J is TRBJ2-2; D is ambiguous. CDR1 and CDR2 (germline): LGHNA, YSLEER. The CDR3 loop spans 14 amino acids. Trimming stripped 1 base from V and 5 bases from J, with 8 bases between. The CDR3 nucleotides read TGCGCCAGCAGCCAAGGTTTGGAGACCGGGGAGCTGTTTTTT. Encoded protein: CASSQGLETGELFF.

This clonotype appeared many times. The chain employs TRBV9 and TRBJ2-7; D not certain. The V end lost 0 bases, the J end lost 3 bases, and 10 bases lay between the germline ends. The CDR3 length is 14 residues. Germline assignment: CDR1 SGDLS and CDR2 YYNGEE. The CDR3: CASSVASNSYEQYF. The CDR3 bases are TGTGCCAGCAGCGTAGCCTCAAACAGCTACGAGCAGTACTTC.

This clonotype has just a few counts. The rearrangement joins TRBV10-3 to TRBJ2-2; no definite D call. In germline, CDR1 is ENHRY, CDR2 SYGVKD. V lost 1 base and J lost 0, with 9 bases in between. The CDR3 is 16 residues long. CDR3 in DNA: TGTGCCATCAGTGAGTTCGTCCTCGCGAACACCGGGGAGCTGTTTTTT. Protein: CAISEFVLANTGELFF.

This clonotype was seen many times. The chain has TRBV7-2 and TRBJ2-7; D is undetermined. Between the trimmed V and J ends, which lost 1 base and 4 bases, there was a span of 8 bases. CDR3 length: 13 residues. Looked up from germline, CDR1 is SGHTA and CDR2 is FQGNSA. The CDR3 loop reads CASSLGDVYEQYF. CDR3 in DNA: TGTGCCAGCAGCTTAGGGGATGTATACGAGCAGTACTTC.

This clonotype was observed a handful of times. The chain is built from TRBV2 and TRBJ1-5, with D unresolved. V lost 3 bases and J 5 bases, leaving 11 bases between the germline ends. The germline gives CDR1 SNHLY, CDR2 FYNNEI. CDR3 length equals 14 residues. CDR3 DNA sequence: TGTGCCAGCAGTGAGCGAAGTCCCGATCAGCCCCAGCATTTT. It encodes CASSERSPDQPQHF.

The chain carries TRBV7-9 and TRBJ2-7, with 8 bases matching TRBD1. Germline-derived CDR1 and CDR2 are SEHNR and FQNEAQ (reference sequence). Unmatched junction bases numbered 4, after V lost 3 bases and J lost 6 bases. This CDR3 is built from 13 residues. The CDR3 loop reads CASSFLDRVEQYF. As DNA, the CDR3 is TGTGCCAGCAGCTTCCTGGACAGGGTCGAGCAGTACTTC.

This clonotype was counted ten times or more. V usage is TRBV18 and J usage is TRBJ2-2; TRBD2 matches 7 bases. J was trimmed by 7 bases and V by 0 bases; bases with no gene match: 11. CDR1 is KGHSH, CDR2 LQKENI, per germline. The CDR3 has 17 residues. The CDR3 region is CASSPPTRSGAGGELFF. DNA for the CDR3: TGTGCCAGCTCACCACCCACGAGGAGCGGGGCTGGCGGGGAGCTGTTTTTT.

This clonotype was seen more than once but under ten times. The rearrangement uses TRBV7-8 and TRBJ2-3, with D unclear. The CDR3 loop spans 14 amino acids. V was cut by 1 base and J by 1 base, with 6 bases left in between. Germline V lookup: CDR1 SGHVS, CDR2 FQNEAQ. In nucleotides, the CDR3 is TGTGCCAGCAGCTTAGAATGGGGCACAGATACGCAGTATTTT. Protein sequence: CASSLEWGTDTQYF.

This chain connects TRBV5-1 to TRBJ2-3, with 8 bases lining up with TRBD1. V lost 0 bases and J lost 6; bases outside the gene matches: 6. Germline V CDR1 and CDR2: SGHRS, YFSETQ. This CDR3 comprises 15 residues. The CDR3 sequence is CASSLDRGMFDTQYF. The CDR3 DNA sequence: TGCGCCAGCAGCTTGGACAGGGGGATGTTTGATACGCAGTATTTT.